Listed below are T cell receptor beta chains from one sample, sequenced in a study of T cell responses to AZD1222 COVID-19 vaccine. The protocol was immunoSEQ multiplex PCR, while the TCRdb copy is restricted to in-frame clones and leaves out a portion. Of around 140,000 clones in the sample, just over 90% were seen once. Sequenced here: peripheral blood, sampled on day 0 of MenACWY control vaccination. The source of these receptors is an adult in good health. Both conserved end residues are part of each CDR3. D genes are given only for firm matches. Size tells how often a clone was seen (once, few, many) or the class of an expanded clone, and some rows leave it out.

J,size,D,V,DNA,CDR3
TRBJ1-6,NA,NA,TRBV7-9,TGTGCCAGCAGCTCCCGGGGCAGCGATTCACCCCTCCACTTT,CASSSRGSDSPLHF
TRBJ1-2,few,NA,TRBV4-1,TGCGCCAGCAGCCAAGACTTCGACGGCAACTATGGCTACACCTTC,CASSQDFDGNYGYTF
TRBJ2-5,NA,NA,TRBV5-4,TGTGCCAGCAGCAATTTAGTTGGGGAGACCCAGTACTTC,CASSNLVGETQYF
TRBJ1-5,NA,NA,TRBV21-1,TGTGCCAGCAGCAAATTAGCAGGGAGGAGCAATCAGCCCCAGCATTTT,CASSKLAGRSNQPQHF
TRBJ1-5,NA,NA,TRBV5-4,TGTGCCAGCAGCTTGGACGATCAGCCCCAGCATTTT,CASSLDDQPQHF
TRBJ1-1,NA,NA,TRBV6-2/TRBV6-3,TGTGCCAGCAGTAAACAGGGTCTTAACACTGAAGCTTTCTTT,CASSKQGLNTEAFF
TRBJ1-5,NA,NA,TRBV5-6,TGTGCCCCCGGGGGCGGAGGAAATCAGCCCCAGCATTTT,CAPGGGGNQPQHF
TRBJ1-2,NA,NA,TRBV9,TGTGCCAGCAGCGTAGCTAGCTCCATTGCGTATGGCTACACCTTC,CASSVASSIAYGYTF
TRBJ2-3,NA,NA,TRBV19,TGTGCCAGTAGTACCCAAGCGGGTCCCACAGATACGCAGTATTTT,CASSTQAGPTDTQYF
TRBJ1-5,NA,NA,TRBV1,TGCACCAGCAGCCAACAAACCCCGGGACAAATCAGCAATCAGCCCCAGCATTTT,CTSSQQTPGQISNQPQHF
TRBJ2-1,NA,TRBD2,TRBV19,TGTGCCAGTAGTATAGGTAGGGAGGGTAGGGCTCAGTTCTTC,CASSIGREGRAQFF
TRBJ1-1,NA,NA,TRBV7-9,TGTGCCAGCAGCTTAACAAGGGGCTATGACACTGAAGCTTTCTTT,CASSLTRGYDTEAFF
TRBJ1-6,NA,TRBD1,TRBV20-1,TGCAGTGCTAGTGACAGGGCGGGGTCACCCCTCCACTTT,CSASDRAGSPLHF